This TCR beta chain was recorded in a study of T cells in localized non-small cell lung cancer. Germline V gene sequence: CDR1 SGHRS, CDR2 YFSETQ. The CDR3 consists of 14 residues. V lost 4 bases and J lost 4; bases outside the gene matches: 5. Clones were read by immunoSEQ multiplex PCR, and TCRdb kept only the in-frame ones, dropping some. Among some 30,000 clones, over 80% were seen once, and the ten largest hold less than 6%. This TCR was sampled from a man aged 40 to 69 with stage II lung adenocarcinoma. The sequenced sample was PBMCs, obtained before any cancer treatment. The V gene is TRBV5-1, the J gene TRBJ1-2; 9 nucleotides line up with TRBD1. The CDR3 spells CASSASGQGYGYTF. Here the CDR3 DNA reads TGCGCCAGCAGCGCATCGGGACAGGGCTATGGCTACACCTTC.